This T cell receptor beta chain was recovered during a study of early T cells in non-severe SARS-CoV-2 infection. About the research overall: Sequencing used unsorted whole-blood bulk RNA, so chains lack pairing.

Remarks on this clonotype: Its antigen remains unidentified.

V lost 2 bases and J lost 6, with 11 bases in between. The CDR3 has 13 amino acids. Germline CDR1 and CDR2: MNHEY and SVGAGI. Each cDNA molecule carried a unique molecular identifier. MiXCR was run by TCRdb on the 5' RACE reads, yielding one entry per CDR3 protein. Of tens of thousands of distinct CDR3 sequences detected, 11% to 15% appear once; the ten largest clones hold around 3%. Study outcomes and limitations: Anti-spike CD8 responses were favored in VDJdb matching, and private and CD4 specificities were missed.

The chain carries TRBV6-5 and TRBJ2-7; D call uncertain. What was sequenced was whole blood. This TCR came from an adult who was a healthcare worker with PCR-confirmed SARS-CoV-2 infection or an uninfected control (not recorded which). The CDR3 protein is CASSYPNQGEQYF. As DNA, the CDR3 is TGTGCCAGCAGTTACCCGAATCAAGGCGAGCAGTACTTC.